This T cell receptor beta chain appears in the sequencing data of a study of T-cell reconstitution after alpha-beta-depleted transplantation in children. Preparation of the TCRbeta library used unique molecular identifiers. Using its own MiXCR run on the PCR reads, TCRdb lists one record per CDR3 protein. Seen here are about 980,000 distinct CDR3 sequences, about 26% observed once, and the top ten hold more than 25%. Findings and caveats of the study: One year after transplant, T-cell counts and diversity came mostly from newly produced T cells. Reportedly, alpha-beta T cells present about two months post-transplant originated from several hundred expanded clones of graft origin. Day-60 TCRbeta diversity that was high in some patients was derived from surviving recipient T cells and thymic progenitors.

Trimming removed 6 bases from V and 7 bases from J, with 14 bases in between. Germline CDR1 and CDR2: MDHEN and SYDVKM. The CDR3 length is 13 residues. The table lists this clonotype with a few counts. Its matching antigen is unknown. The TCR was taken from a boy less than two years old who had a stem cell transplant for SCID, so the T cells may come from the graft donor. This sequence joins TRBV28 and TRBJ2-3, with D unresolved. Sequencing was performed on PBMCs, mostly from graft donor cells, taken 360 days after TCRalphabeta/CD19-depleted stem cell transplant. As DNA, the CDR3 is TGTGCCAGCAGCCGAGAGCTAGGGAATACGCAGTATTTT. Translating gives CASSRELGNTQYF. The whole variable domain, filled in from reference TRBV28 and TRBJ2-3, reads DVKVTQSSRYLVKRTGEKVFLECVQDMDHENMFWYRQDPGLGLRLIYFSYDVKMKEKGDIPEGYSVSREKKERFSLILESASTNQTSMYLCASSRELGNTQYFGPGTRLTVL.